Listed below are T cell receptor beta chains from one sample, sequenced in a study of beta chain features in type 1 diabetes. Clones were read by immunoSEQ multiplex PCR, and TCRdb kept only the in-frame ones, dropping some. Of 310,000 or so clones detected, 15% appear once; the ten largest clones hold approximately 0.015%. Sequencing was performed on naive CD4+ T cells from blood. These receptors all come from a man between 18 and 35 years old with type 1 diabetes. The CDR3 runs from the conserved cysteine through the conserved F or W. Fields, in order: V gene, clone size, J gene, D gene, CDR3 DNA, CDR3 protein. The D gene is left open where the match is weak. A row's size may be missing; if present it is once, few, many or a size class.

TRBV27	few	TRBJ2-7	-	TGTGCCAGCAGTTTTGGCAGGGTCTACGAGCAGTACTTC	CASSFGRVYEQYF
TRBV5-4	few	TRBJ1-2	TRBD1	TGTGCCAGCAGCTTAGGGACAGGGGGGGTCTATGGCTACACCTTC	CASSLGTGGVYGYTF
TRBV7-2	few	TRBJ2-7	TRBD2	TGTGCCAGCAGCTCAAATAGCGGGAGTGGTGAGCAGTACTTC	CASSSNSGSGEQYF
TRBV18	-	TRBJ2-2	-	TGTGCCAGCTCCTTGACAAGGAACACCGGGGAGCTGTTTTTT	CASSLTRNTGELFF
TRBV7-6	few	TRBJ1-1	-	TGTGCCAGCAGCTACCAGGGGTTGACTGAAGCTTTCTTT	CASSYQGLTEAFF
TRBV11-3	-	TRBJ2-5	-	TGTGCCAGCAGCTTAGGAGGGGGTGGAGAGACCCAGTACTTC	CASSLGGGGETQYF
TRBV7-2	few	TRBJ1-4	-	TGTGCCAGCAGCTTTGGGCAGGGCGTTGAAAAACTGTTTTTT	CASSFGQGVEKLFF
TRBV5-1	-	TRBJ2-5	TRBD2	TGCGCCAGCAGCCCGACCGGGACTAGCTATGGGGAGACCCAGTACTTC	CASSPTGTSYGETQYF
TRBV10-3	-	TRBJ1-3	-	TGTGCCATCAGTGAGGGGAGCTCTGGAAACACCATATATTTT	CAISEGSSGNTIYF
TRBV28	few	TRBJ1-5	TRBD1	TGTGCCAGCAGTCCCGGGACAGGCCTCAATCAGCCCCAGCATTTT	CASSPGTGLNQPQHF
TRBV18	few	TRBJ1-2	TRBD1	TGTGCCAGCTCCCGGGACAGGGAATCGTCTGGCTACACCTTC	CASSRDRESSGYTF
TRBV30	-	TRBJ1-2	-	TGTGCCTTGGACAGTCTGCATGGCTACACCTTC	CALDSLHGYTF
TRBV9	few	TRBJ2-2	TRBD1	TGTGCCAGCAACCCAGGGGGAGCGAACACCGGGGAGCTGTTTTTT	CASNPGGANTGELFF
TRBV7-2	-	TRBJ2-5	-	TGTGCCAGCAGCCCGCCCGCGGAGACCCAGTACTTC	CASSPPAETQYF
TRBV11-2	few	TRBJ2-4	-	TGTGCCAGCAGCTTTCACTTTCGACAGTACTTC	CASSFHFRQYF
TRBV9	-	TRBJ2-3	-	TGTGCCAGCAGCGTACGGGGGACAGGCACAGATACGCAGTATTTT	CASSVRGTGTDTQYF